The clone carrying this T cell receptor (beta chain) appeared many times. Its antigen is currently unknown. These data are taken from a study of CD8 T cells in ankylosing spondylitis. Overall study results and limits: For ankylosing spondylitis blood, a TCR beta motif of 8 or 9 highly homologous variants appeared characteristic.

CDR3 size: 13 residues. The V end lost 2 bases, the J end lost 7 bases, and 12 bases lay between the germline ends. CDR1 is SQVTM and CDR2 is ANQGSEA in the germline V gene. 5'-RACE, quantitative and with molecular barcodes, yielded the TCR beta libraries. TCRdb called the 5' RACE reads again in MiXCR, with one record for every CDR3 protein. The sample has 200,000 to 300,000 distinct CDR3 sequences, approximately 9% seen once. The sequenced material came from blood, either unsorted or a sorted T cell fraction (not recorded which). This sequence originates from a male donor with ankylosing spondylitis or in good health (not recorded which). The genes are TRBV29-1 and TRBJ2-1, with D hard to call. The CDR3 loop reads CSVEIPGLNEQFF. The DNA for the CDR3 is TGCAGCGTTGAAATTCCCGGGTTGAATGAGCAGTTCTTC.